Only a few counts were recorded for the clone carrying this TCR beta chain. The antigen is undetermined. This entry comes from a study of T-cell memory formation after mild COVID-19. Study-level points and caveats: Several responding clones turned up in pre-infection memory, indicating that cross-reactive memory may have taken part. Whereas later expanders leaned CD4+, clones contracting day 15 to 85 showed a balanced CD4/CD8 makeup. Contracting clones localized mainly to CM and EM when CD4+ and mainly to EMRA when CD8+.

TCRdb processed the 5' RACE reads anew with MiXCR; each CDR3 protein has one entry. The sample lists some 350,000 distinct CDR3 sequences; under 15% were seen once. The CDR3 has 14 amino acids. Germline V CDR1 and CDR2: SGHRS, YFSETQ. Trimming shortened V by 4 bases and J by 4 bases, and 14 bases separated the two germline ends. Sequenced: PBMCs or a T cell subset sorted from them (not recorded which). The origin of this receptor is a man aged 18 to 29 who had mild COVID-19 (a few samples of this study predate the infection). Cell type and time point are not known. V gene TRBV5-1 combines with J gene TRBJ1-2; tentatively, D is TRBD1 (5 bases). CDR3 sequence (DNA): TGCGCCAGCAGCCCAGGGTTCACCGGCTATGGCTACACCTTC. Translated: CASSPGFTGYGYTF.